This passage covers 10 T cell receptor beta chains from one sample sequenced in a study of a mutant IDH1 vaccine in newly diagnosed glioma. Time point of the sample: baseline, week 1 (first vaccination visit). Treatment given: pre-vaccination baseline after standard-of-care therapy. Measured with immunoSEQ multiplex PCR; TCRdb has only the in-frame clones, and not every one. Of tens of thousands of clones listed, approximately 80% were seen once; the top ten hold 15% to 20%. This specimen consisted of PBMCs, obtained from a glioma patient treated with radiotherapy, temozolomide or both. The receptors come from a man between 25 and 39 years old with glioma.

The chain recombines TRBV29-1 with TRBJ1-4, with unresolved D. The germline V gene encodes CDR1 SQVTM and CDR2 ANQGSEA. The CDR3 is 12 residues long. V was shortened by 3 bases and J by 2 bases, with 4 bases between the two germline ends. The DNA for the CDR3 is TGCAGCGTTGAGGGGACTAATGAAAAACTGTTTTTT. This codes for CSVEGTNEKLFF.

The CDR3, as DNA: TGTGCCAGCAGCCGCGCAGCGGGGTGGGGCTACACCTTC. Translated: CASSRAAGWGYTF. The chain combines TRBV11-2 with TRBJ1-2; D uncertain. This CDR3 is 13 amino acids long. In germline, CDR1 is SGHAT, CDR2 FQNNGV. Trimming pared 5 bases from V and 8 bases from J, leaving 15 bases between. The whole variable domain, filled in from reference TRBV11-2 and TRBJ1-2, reads EAGVAQSPRYKIIEKRQSVAFWCNPISGHATLYWYQQILGQGPKLLIQFQNNGVVDDSQLPKDRFSAERLKGVDSTLKIQPAKLEDSAVYLCASSRAAGWGYTFGSGTRLTVV.

This chain connects TRBV6-1 to TRBJ1-5, with TRBD1 as a possible D gene (5 bases). The CDR3 sequence is 18 residues long. The V end was cut by 0 bases, the J end by 2 bases, with 17 bases between. Germline V gene lookup returns CDR1 MNHNS and CDR2 SASEGT. CDR3 DNA: TGTGCCAGCAGTGAAGCCGGGGGAAGGACTCTAGGCAATCAGCCCCAGCATTTT. The encoded protein is CASSEAGGRTLGNQPQHF.

V is TRBV7-8 and J is TRBJ2-3; 12 bases map to TRBD2. CDR1 and CDR2 from the germline V gene are SGHVS and FQNEAQ. V was pared by 4 bases and J by 6 bases, with 8 bases of the junction left unmatched. The CDR3 has 16 residues. As DNA, the CDR3 is TGTGCCAGCAGCTCGGGACTAGCGGGCCCCATTGATACGCAGTATTTT. Translating gives CASSSGLAGPIDTQYF.

The genes are TRBV4-1 and TRBJ2-3, with D uncertain. This CDR3 has 13 amino acids. V dropped 5 bases and J dropped 2 bases, with 8 bases sitting between them. Looked up from germline, CDR1 is MGHRA and CDR2 is YSYEKL. The CDR3 DNA reads TGCGCCAGCAGCGAAGTAGTCACAGATACGCAGTATTTT. Its translation is CASSEVVTDTQYF.

The table lists this clone with a few counts. The CDR3 loop reads CASSLERLTGIQYF. CDR3 nucleotides: TGTGCCAGCAGTTTGGAACGATTAACGGGCATTCAGTACTTC. The chain employs TRBV28 and TRBJ2-4, with D uncertain. The V and J ends lost 3 bases and 9 bases respectively, with 15 bases between them. The CDR3 is made up of 14 amino acids. Germline V gene sequence: CDR1 MDHEN, CDR2 SYDVKM.

This chain connects TRBV18 to TRBJ2-7; possible D gene TRBD1, 6 bases. The CDR3 consists of 14 residues. Trimming shortened V by 1 base and J by 3 bases, and 10 bases separated the two germline ends. The germline gives CDR1 KGHSH, CDR2 LQKENI. As DNA, the CDR3 is TGTGCCAGCTCACCACAACAGGGCTACTACGAGCAGTACTTC. Residues: CASSPQQGYYEQYF.

The V and J genes are TRBV7-2 and TRBJ2-7; possibly TRBD1 or TRBD2 for D (6 bases each). Looked up from germline, CDR1 is SGHTA and CDR2 is FQGNSA. The CDR3 sequence is 16 residues long. V lost 8 bases to trimming and J lost 7 bases, with 27 bases between them. The CDR3 region has the DNA TGTGCCAGCGCCCCGTCGGGGGCGGAGATTTTTGGGGAGCAGTACTTC. It is translated as CASAPSGAEIFGEQYF.

V usage is TRBV2 and J usage is TRBJ2-5; TRBD1 might be the D (5 bases). The CDR3 loop spans 13 amino acids. Trimming cost V 2 bases and J 2 bases, with 6 bases left between them. Germline V gene lookup returns CDR1 SNHLY and CDR2 FYNNEI. The CDR3, as DNA: TGTGCCAGCAGTGAAAGACAGCAAGAGACCCAGTACTTC. Its translation: CASSERQQETQYF.

The chain carries TRBV5-1 and TRBJ2-5; D remains unclear. This CDR3 comprises 15 residues. V lost 0 bases and J 5 bases, leaving 14 bases between the germline ends. CDR1 and CDR2 from the germline V gene are SGHRS and YFSETQ. CDR3 protein: CASSLEVGLGETQYF. In nucleotides, the CDR3 is TGCGCCAGCAGCTTGGAGGTCGGGTTAGGGGAGACCCAGTACTTC.